This T cell receptor beta chain is from a study of shared clonotypes between healthy human individuals. For this clone: What it binds is unknown.

Study-level points and caveats: Some naive CD4 clonotypes, 4% to 6%, turned up in common across a few donors.

The CD4+ fraction was divided into a CD45RA+ naive subset and a CD45RA-negative memory subset. Sorted-subset replicate PCR reactions contained 200 to 250 ng DNA, corresponding to approximately 30,000 T cell genomes. Method: immunoSEQ multiplex PCR; TCRdb's copy keeps in-frame clones and lacks some. This table holds around 1.1 million clones, 70% to 80% found once. The sequenced sample consisted of memory CD4+ T cells from PBMCs. Indicated subset: CD45RA-negative fraction. This clonotype was sampled from a man aged 18 to 35 in good health. Some clones in this sample may be carry-over from other donors' samples.

The CDR3 sequence: CASSESGSGGFQETQYF. The CDR3 coding sequence is TGTGCCAGCAGTGAATCGGGGTCGGGGGGGTTCCAAGAGACCCAGTACTTC. The chain is built from TRBV25-1 and TRBJ2-5; 8 positions agree with TRBD2. This CDR3 region has 17 residues. Germline values: CDR1 MGHDK, CDR2 SYGVNS. V dropped 1 base and J dropped 1; count of bases not matched to a gene: 8.